These 10 T cell receptor beta chains share one sample of origin, sequenced in a study of breast tumors, draining lymph nodes, adjacent tissues. Breast cancer patients provided tissue from their axillary draining lymph nodes. A single record per CDR3 protein comes from TCRdb applying MiXCR to the multiplex PCR reads. The sample holds roughly 260,000 distinct CDR3 sequences, 30% to 35% seen once. Sequencing input: axillary lymph node tissue. The receptors derive from a female donor with breast cancer. Some clones in this sample may be carry-over from other donors' samples.

This clonotype came up many times. This chain joins TRBV12-3 or TRBV12-4 and TRBJ2-2; the D gene is possibly TRBD2 (5 bases). The CDR3 is 12 residues long. Trimming shortened V by 6 bases and J by 7 bases, and 9 bases separated the two germline ends. CDR3 nucleotide sequence: TGTGCCAGCAGCAGGAGCGGCGGGGAGCTGTTTTTT. Encoded protein: CASSRSGGELFF.

This chain connects TRBV7-2 to TRBJ2-5; D uncertain. Germline V lookup: CDR1 SGHTA, CDR2 FQGNSA. The V end was cut by 6 bases, the J end by 0 bases, with 14 bases between. The CDR3 runs 15 residues. The CDR3 sequence: CASSPGRQNQETQYF. CDR3 DNA: TGTGCCAGCAGTCCAGGAAGACAAAACCAAGAGACCCAGTACTTC.

This clonotype has a count of ten or more. J is TRBJ2-7 and V is TRBV5-1; D possibly matches TRBD1 or TRBD2 (5 bases each). CDR3 length: 15 amino acids. Trimming cost V 4 bases and J 2 bases, with 16 bases left between them. In germline, CDR1 is SGHRS, CDR2 YFSETQ. CDR3 nucleotide sequence: TGCGCCAGCAGCAGGGGTTCAGGGACGACCTACGAGCAGTACTTC. This encodes CASSRGSGTTYEQYF.

The rearrangement joins TRBV4-1 to TRBJ2-7, with no clear D. CDR3 length: 14 amino acids. Trimming left V 1 base short and J 1 base short, with 8 bases between. Germline lookup yields CDR1 MGHRA and CDR2 YSYEKL. As DNA, the CDR3 is TGCGCCAGCAGCCAAGTGGTACAGTCCTACGAGCAGTACTTC. Protein sequence: CASSQVVQSYEQYF.

This clonotype has just one count. The genes are TRBV20-1 and TRBJ2-3; 12 positions match TRBD2. J gave up 11 bases and V 5 bases, and 11 bases lay outside the gene matches. CDR3 size: 14 residues. Germline V gene sequence: CDR1 DFQATT, CDR2 SNEGSKA (reference sequence). The CDR3 region is CSAYRLAGADEQYF. CDR3 DNA sequence: TGCAGTGCTTACCGACTAGCGGGAGCCGATGAGCAGTATTTT.

In this sample, this clonotype turned up a few times. This sequence joins TRBV6-1 and TRBJ1-2, with TRBD1 as a possible D gene (5 bases). Germline assignment: CDR1 MNHNS and CDR2 SASEGT. V was cut by 6 bases and J by 8 bases, with 16 bases left in between. This CDR3 is 13 amino acids long. The CDR3 protein is CASSPEGASGYTF. CDR3 in DNA: TGTGCCAGCAGCCCGGAAGGGGCGTCCGGCTACACCTTC.

V is TRBV2 and J is TRBJ1-5; D may be TRBD1 (5 bases). The CDR3 contains 14 residues. The germline gives CDR1 SNHLY, CDR2 FYNNEI. V was cut by 7 bases and J by 0 bases, with 10 bases left in between. The CDR3 sequence: CASKGGTSNQPQHF. The CDR3 bases are TGTGCCAGCAAGGGCGGGACTAGCAATCAGCCCCAGCATTTT.

The chain links TRBV10-3 to TRBJ2-1, with TRBD2 matching over 11 bases. The J segment lost 4 bases and the V segment lost 4 bases, leaving 6 bases of the junction unmatched. Per germline, CDR1 ENHRY and CDR2 SYGVKD. The CDR3 is 16 residues long. The CDR3 nucleotides are TGTGCCATCAGTGGGGGGGGGACTAGCGGATACAATGAGCAGTTCTTC. This translates into CAISGGGTSGYNEQFF.

This clonotype was recorded many times. The V and J genes are TRBV25-1 and TRBJ1-1; no definite D call. Trimming left V 3 bases short and J 1 base short, with 18 bases between. The CDR3 is 17 residues long. Germline values: CDR1 MGHDK, CDR2 SYGVNS. In DNA form, the CDR3 reads TGTGCCAGCAGTGATGCCGGGAGCGGAACCCCGAACACTGAAGCTTTCTTT. It is translated as CASSDAGSGTPNTEAFF.

There are many counts of this clonotype. The V call is TRBV11-3, the J call TRBJ2-3; no clear D gene. Germline V gives CDR1 SGHNT, CDR2 YENEEA. CDR3 length: 16 amino acids. Between the trimmed V and J ends, which lost 5 bases and 6 bases, there was a span of 21 bases. CDR3 DNA: TGTGCCAGCAGCCCCGGAGCAGGAAACTATAGGGATACGCAGTATTTT. Translation gives CASSPGAGNYRDTQYF.